This T cell receptor beta chain came from a study of cytomegalovirus exposure and HLA in healthy donors. The method was immunoSEQ multiplex PCR; TCRdb's version includes in-frame clones alone and lacks a portion of them. The data contain some 170,000 clones, approximately 86% of them singletons. This clone was recorded once. The study drew the donors from its roughly 110-subject validation cohort, separate from the roughly 700-subject first cohort. Germline CDR1 reads SGHTA; CDR2 reads FQGTGA. The CDR3 extends over 13 amino acids. The ends were cut back, 6 bases at V and 4 bases at J, with 11 bases in the middle.

The rearrangement uses TRBV7-3 and TRBJ2-3; D gene uncertain. Specimen: PBMCs. The origin of this receptor is a man younger than 35 in good health and CMV-seropositive. The CDR3 loop reads CASSSTGADTQYF. CDR3 DNA: TGTGCCAGCAGTTCAACTGGAGCAGATACGCAGTATTTT.